What follows are 31 T cell receptor beta chains derived from one specimen sequenced in a study of T-cell reconstitution after alpha-beta-depleted transplantation in children. Unique molecular identifiers were incorporated into the prepared TCRbeta library. Each CDR3 protein is one row after TCRdb ran MiXCR on the PCR reads. The sample has about 340,000 distinct CDR3 sequences; roughly 15% are singletons. This specimen consisted of PBMCs, mostly from graft donor cells, obtained 360 days after TCRalphabeta/CD19-depleted stem cell transplant. The receptor source for this set is a male patient between 2 and 10 years old who had a stem cell transplant for acute lymphoblastic leukemia, so the T cells may come from the graft donor.

This clonotype was detected a few times. In DNA form, the CDR3 reads TGTGCCAGCAGTGCAGACAGGGCCGTGGGCACCGGGGAGCTGTTTTTT. Encoded protein: CASSADRAVGTGELFF. This chain links TRBV12-3 or TRBV12-4 with TRBJ2-2; 7 bases line up with TRBD1. The J segment lost 4 bases and the V segment lost 5 bases, leaving 10 bases of the junction unmatched. The CDR3 is 16 residues long.

The chain joins TRBV18 to TRBJ1-2; D gene uncertain. V lost 0 bases, J lost 9 bases, and 14 bases lay in between. Germline V CDR1 and CDR2: KGHSH, LQKENI. The CDR3 has 14 amino acids. CDR3 nucleotides: TGTGCCAGCTCACCACCCGGGGAGGGTGTCAGCTACACCTTC. It specifies CASSPPGEGVSYTF.

The chain combines TRBV24-1 with TRBJ2-1, with a tentative D call TRBD2 (6 bases). This CDR3 comprises 16 residues. V was pared by 5 bases and J by 6 bases, with 19 bases between. Germline CDR1 is KGHDR and CDR2 is SFDVKD. CDR3 region: CATSAGGVARVNEQFF. The CDR3 region has the DNA TGTGCCACCAGTGCTGGAGGGGTAGCTCGGGTCAATGAGCAGTTCTTC.

This chain joins TRBV7-2 and TRBJ2-7; TRBD2 matches 11 bases. There are 13 residues in the CDR3. Germline values: CDR1 SGHTA, CDR2 FQGNSA. Germline trimming cut 5 bases from V and 10 bases from J; bases unmatched to any gene: 7. The CDR3 nucleotides are TGTGCCAGCAGCCCCGGGACTAGCGGTTCCCAGTACTTC. Translated, it gives CASSPGTSGSQYF.

This clonotype turned up a few times. The chain has TRBV6-1 and TRBJ2-7; D unclear. CDR1 is MNHNS and CDR2 is SASEGT in the germline V gene. V gave up 5 bases and J gave up 4 bases, with 15 bases separating them. This CDR3 contains 14 residues. Written as DNA, the CDR3 is TGTGCCAGCAGTCCGAGGACCCTCTCTTACGAGCAGTACTTC. Protein sequence: CASSPRTLSYEQYF.

This clonotype was picked up a small number of times. The rearrangement links TRBV7-9 to TRBJ2-5; D uncertain. The CDR3 runs to 16 residues. The V gene's germline CDR1 is SEHNR and CDR2 FQNEAQ (reference sequence). The V end was cut by 2 bases, the J end by 3 bases, with 16 bases between. This chain's CDR3 is CASSLPPPYTKETQYF. The DNA for the CDR3 is TGTGCCAGCAGCTTACCGCCGCCCTATACTAAAGAGACCCAGTACTTC. Complete variable domain (other parts from reference TRBV7-9 and TRBJ2-5): DTGVSQNPRHKITKRGQNVTFRCDPISEHNRLYWYRQTLGQGPEFLTYFQNEAQLEKSRLLSDRFSAERPKGSFSTLEIQRTEQGDSAMYLCASSLPPPYTKETQYFGPGTRLLVL.

In its sample, this clonotype was seen a few times. The V and J genes are TRBV7-3 and TRBJ2-3; no definite D call. With 0 bases removed from V and 7 bases from J, the gap between germline ends came to 8 bases. The CDR3 runs 13 residues. Germline V CDR1 and CDR2: SGHTA, FQGTGA. CDR3 sequence (DNA): TGTGCCAGCAGCTTAACGAATAGAAATACGCAGTATTTT. Its protein is CASSLTNRNTQYF.

This clonotype was observed many times. This chain connects TRBV10-3 to TRBJ2-3; 10 bases are shared with TRBD1. The germline V gene has CDR1 ENHRY and CDR2 SYGVKD. The CDR3 has 15 residues. The ends lost 5 bases at V and 1 base at J; junction bases unmatched: 3. This CDR3 is CAISSGTGGTDTQYF. The CDR3 DNA follows: TGTGCCATCAGTTCCGGGACAGGGGGCACAGATACGCAGTATTTT.

The V call is TRBV7-2, the J call TRBJ2-3; D gene uncertain. Trimming stripped 3 bases from V and 0 bases from J, with 13 bases between. This CDR3 region has 16 residues. Germline V gene sequence: CDR1 SGHTA, CDR2 FQGNSA. The CDR3 DNA is TGTGCCAGCAGCTTCTTTCTGGTTTCTAGCACAGATACGCAGTATTTT. Translated, it gives CASSFFLVSSTDTQYF.

The rearrangement uses TRBV20-1 and TRBJ1-1; D not certain. The CDR3 covers 13 residues. The germline CDR1 and CDR2 sequences are DFQATT and SNEGSKA (reference sequence). Trimming took off 5 bases at V and 0 bases at J, with 10 bases between the two ends. The CDR3 region has the DNA TGCAGTGCTCACAAAGGCATGAACACTGAAGCTTTCTTT. It is translated as CSAHKGMNTEAFF.

This clonotype was detected only a few times. V is TRBV28 and J is TRBJ1-4, with unresolved D. Germline loops: CDR1 MDHEN, CDR2 SYDVKM. The V gene lost 2 bases and the J gene lost 8 bases, with 12 bases spanning the gap. This CDR3 has 14 residues. In DNA, the CDR3 is TGTGCCAGCAGTTTAGCGGGGAACGGCGAAAAACTGTTTTTT. Its protein is CASSLAGNGEKLFF.

This clonotype was counted at least ten times. V gene TRBV4-1 combines with J gene TRBJ2-3, with no clear D. The CDR3 is 14 residues long. Germline CDR1 is MGHRA and CDR2 is YSYEKL. Trimming pared 3 bases from V and 2 bases from J, leaving 9 bases between. The CDR3 DNA reads TGCGCCAGCAGCCACTCGCAGGTCACAGATACGCAGTATTTT. This codes for CASSHSQVTDTQYF.

V usage is TRBV6-1 and J usage is TRBJ1-6, with 8 bases lining up with TRBD1. The CDR3 covers 15 residues. Looked up from germline, CDR1 is MNHNS and CDR2 is SASEGT. V dropped 6 bases and J dropped 7; count of bases not matched to a gene: 8. The DNA of the CDR3 is TGTGCCAGCAGACCCTTCCAGGGGGCGAATTCACCCCTCCACTTT. Translation gives CASRPFQGANSPLHF.

This clonotype was counted at least ten times. The rearrangement uses TRBV5-8 and TRBJ2-7; D unclear. CDR3 length: 12 residues. The V and J ends lost 2 bases and 3 bases respectively, with 6 bases between them. Germline V gene data show CDR1 as SGHTS and CDR2 as YDEGEE. This chain's CDR3 is CASSFNYYEQYF. CDR3 bases: TGTGCCAGCAGCTTCAACTACTACGAGCAGTACTTC.

This clonotype was counted a few times. V usage is TRBV20-1 and J usage is TRBJ2-2; 13 nucleotides align to TRBD2. V trimming: 6 bases; J trimming: 8 bases; junction bases outside the gene matches: 6. Germline lookup yields CDR1 DFQATT and CDR2 SNEGSKA (reference sequence). This CDR3 contains 14 residues. CDR3 in amino acids: CSAATSGRRGELFF. The CDR3, as DNA: TGCAGTGCCGCGACTAGCGGGAGGAGGGGGGAGCTGTTTTTT.

This clonotype has only a few counts. The V gene is TRBV29-1, the J gene TRBJ2-2; 12 nucleotides agree with TRBD1. Per germline, CDR1 SQVTM and CDR2 ANQGSEA. The V segment lost 5 bases and the J segment 7 bases; nucleotides outside the gene matches: 11. The CDR3 has 16 amino acids. This CDR3 reads CSVSYRDRGRNGELFF. Here the CDR3 DNA reads TGCAGCGTTTCCTACCGGGACAGGGGGCGAAACGGGGAGCTGTTTTTT.

CDR3 residues: CASSHPGLQNEKLFF. CDR3 DNA sequence: TGTGCCAGCAGCCACCCGGGGCTTCAGAATGAAAAACTGTTTTTT. The J gene is TRBJ1-4, the V gene TRBV4-2; perhaps TRBD1 as D (5 bases). CDR1 LGHNA and CDR2 YNFKEQ come from the germline V gene. Between the trimmed V and J ends, which lost 3 bases and 5 bases, there was a span of 13 bases. This CDR3 region has 15 residues.

The rearrangement joins TRBV12-3 or TRBV12-4 to TRBJ1-2; no firm D call. The CDR3 extends over 14 amino acids. Trimming removed 7 bases at V and 8 bases at J, with 20 bases between. The CDR3 loop reads CASTRLARKEGYTF. CDR3 in DNA: TGTGCCAGCACCCGACTAGCTAGGAAGGAGGGCTACACCTTC.

This clonotype occurred many times. V usage is TRBV12-3 or TRBV12-4 and J usage is TRBJ2-2; D gene uncertain. V was cut by 5 bases and J by 8 bases, with 18 bases left in between. The CDR3 sequence is 15 residues long. This CDR3 reads CASSPLVVIQGELFF. The CDR3 nucleotides read TGTGCCAGCAGTCCACTGGTCGTGATACAGGGGGAGCTGTTTTTT.

The genes are TRBV6-5 and TRBJ1-6; D is unclear. CDR1 is MNHEY and CDR2 is SVGAGI in the germline V gene. CDR3 length: 16 amino acids. Deletions cut 2 bases from V and 10 bases from J, with 18 bases between. Here the CDR3 DNA reads TGTGCCAGCAGTTACGGCGAGGGTTCGGCTGGATCACCCCTCCACTTT. This sequence encodes CASSYGEGSAGSPLHF.

This clonotype came up a few times. This may be a read error: a much more frequent sequence differs by one nucleotide. This chain connects TRBV7-3 to TRBJ1-1; maybe TRBD1 (5 bases). Germline values: CDR1 SGHTA, CDR2 FQGTGA. V dropped 0 bases and J dropped 4 bases, with 6 bases sitting between them. The CDR3 consists of 13 residues. This chain's CDR3 is CASSLTRGTEAFF. CDR3 DNA: TGTGCCAGCAGCTTAACGAGGGGCACTGAAGCTTTCTTT.

There are many counts of this clonotype. The chain has TRBV29-1 and TRBJ2-5; 9 bases are a match to TRBD2. Germline V gene data show CDR1 as SQVTM and CDR2 as ANQGSEA. The CDR3 loop spans 15 amino acids. V dropped 1 base and J dropped 5; count of bases not matched to a gene: 8. The CDR3 is CSVEALAGVGETQYF. CDR3 DNA: TGCAGCGTTGAAGCATTAGCGGGAGTGGGTGAGACCCAGTACTTC.

The V gene is TRBV7-9, the J gene TRBJ2-7, with D uncertain. The V gene lost 2 bases and the J gene lost 0 bases, with 8 bases spanning the gap. Germline assignment: CDR1 SEHNR and CDR2 FQNEAQ (reference sequence). The CDR3 totals 14 residues. The CDR3 here is CASSLYGSSYEQYF. CDR3 sequence (DNA): TGTGCCAGCAGCTTATACGGCTCCTCCTACGAGCAGTACTTC. The full variable domain, rest sourced from reference TRBV7-9 and TRBJ2-7, is DTGVSQNPRHKITKRGQNVTFRCDPISEHNRLYWYRQTLGQGPEFLTYFQNEAQLEKSRLLSDRFSAERPKGSFSTLEIQRTEQGDSAMYLCASSLYGSSYEQYFGPGTRLTVT.

The chain carries TRBV4-3 and TRBJ2-3, with 7 bases matching TRBD2. J gave up 1 base and V 1 base, and 5 bases lay outside the gene matches. This CDR3 region has 16 residues. The V gene's germline CDR1 is LGHNA and CDR2 YSLEER. DNA for the CDR3: TGCGCCAGCAGCCAAGGGTCAGGGAGGGGCACAGATACGCAGTATTTT. Its protein product is CASSQGSGRGTDTQYF.

The chain links TRBV10-1 to TRBJ2-3, with TRBD2 matching over 10 bases. There are 17 residues in the CDR3. Trimming at V came to 6 bases and at J to 5 bases, leaving 14 bases not matched to a gene. Germline loops: CDR1 WNHNN, CDR2 SYGVQD (reference sequence). CDR3 residues: CASRRATSGKEVDTQYF. CDR3 bases: TGCGCCAGCAGAAGAGCTACTAGCGGGAAGGAGGTAGATACGCAGTATTTT.

This clonotype was seen more than once but under ten times. The rearrangement uses TRBV27 and TRBJ1-4; TRBD1 matches at 8 bases. V shed 10 bases, J shed 0 bases, and the junction held 7 bases outside the gene matches. This CDR3 has 15 residues. Germline V gene data show CDR1 as MNHEY and CDR2 as SMNVEV (reference sequence). Here the CDR3 reads CATRRDRPTNEKLFF. The CDR3 nucleotides are TGTGCCACCCGACGGGACAGGCCAACTAATGAAAAACTGTTTTTT.

The chain recombines TRBV19 with TRBJ2-2; no definite D call. The V and J ends lost 5 bases and 5 bases respectively, with 15 bases between them. The CDR3 is made up of 15 amino acids. Germline V gene sequence: CDR1 LNHDA, CDR2 SQIVND (reference sequence). For the CDR3, the DNA is TGTGCCAGTAGTCCCAAACTTCGGCGGACCGGGGAGCTGTTTTTT. It specifies CASSPKLRRTGELFF.

The J gene is TRBJ1-1, the V gene TRBV27; D is possibly TRBD1 (5 bases). The CDR3 is 14 residues long. The germline gives CDR1 MNHEY, CDR2 SMNVEV (reference sequence). V lost 5 bases to trimming and J lost 1 base, with 11 bases between them. The DNA of the CDR3 is TGTGCCAGCAGTACCGGGACGGCGAACACTGAAGCTTTCTTT. This gives the protein CASSTGTANTEAFF.

The chain employs TRBV27 and TRBJ2-7; 9 bases match TRBD2. This CDR3 is built from 16 residues. Germline CDR1 reads MNHEY; CDR2 reads SMNVEV (reference sequence). The ends lost 5 bases at V and 3 bases at J; junction bases unmatched: 11. CDR3 sequence (DNA): TGTGCCAGCAGTCCGCTTAGCGGGAGCCAATACTACGAGCAGTACTTC. As protein: CASSPLSGSQYYEQYF.

The table lists this clonotype with a few counts. J is TRBJ2-7 and V is TRBV7-2; 9 bases line up with TRBD1. The CDR3 loop spans 14 amino acids. The germline CDR1 and CDR2 sequences are SGHTA and FQGNSA. The ends lost 8 bases at V and 2 bases at J; junction bases unmatched: 7. The CDR3 DNA follows: TGTGCCAGCGTCCTACAGGGGGCCCCCTACGAGCAGTACTTC. Its translation: CASVLQGAPYEQYF.

A few counts support this clonotype. This chain links TRBV19 with TRBJ2-1, with D maybe TRBD1 (6 bases). Trimming removed 7 bases from V and 2 bases from J, with 24 bases in between. The CDR3 has 18 amino acids. Germline V gene sequence: CDR1 LNHDA, CDR2 SQIVND (reference sequence). CDR3 amino acids: CASTTQGFPLRTYNEQFF. Here the CDR3 DNA reads TGTGCCAGTACCACTCAGGGGTTTCCCCTTAGGACCTACAATGAGCAGTTCTTC.